What follows are 20 T cell receptor beta chains derived from one specimen sequenced in a study of PD-L1 blockade in urothelial cancer. Sequencing used immunoSEQ multiplex PCR; TCRdb keeps in-frame clones, though not all of them. The sample lists roughly 63,000 clones, 81% occurring once. The time point here: pretreatment peripheral blood. The starting material was PBMCs, obtained around atezolizumab (anti-PD-L1) treatment. Receptors originate from a man aged 70 or older with urothelial cancer.

The V gene is TRBV18, the J gene TRBJ1-3; possible D gene TRBD1, 6 bases. CDR1 and CDR2 from the germline V gene are KGHSH and LQKENI. Deletions cut 1 base from V and 3 bases from J, with 10 bases between. The CDR3 consists of 15 residues. CDR3 sequence (DNA): TGTGCCAGCTCACCACGAGCAGGGGATGGAAACACCATATATTTT. Translation: CASSPRAGDGNTIYF.

The CDR3 nucleotides read TGCGCCAGCAGCCCGACTAGCGGGAGCAAGGTATGGCGGTTCTTC. As protein: CASSPTSGSKVWRFF. The genes are TRBV4-1 and TRBJ2-1; 12 positions match TRBD2. CDR3 length: 15 residues. V shed 4 bases, J shed 15 bases, and the junction held 13 bases outside the gene matches. Germline-derived CDR1 and CDR2 are MGHRA and YSYEKL.

The chain recombines TRBV30 with TRBJ2-1; 12 bases agree with TRBD1. CDR1 and CDR2 (germline): GTSNPN, SVGIG (reference sequence). J was trimmed by 9 bases and V by 2 bases; bases with no gene match: 5. The CDR3 is made up of 14 amino acids. CDR3 bases: TGTGCCTGGAGTTCCGGGACAGGGGGCGTTGAGCAGTTCTTC. This translates into CAWSSGTGGVEQFF.

The chain links TRBV5-1 to TRBJ2-4, with TRBD1 matching over 9 bases. Germline values: CDR1 SGHRS, CDR2 YFSETQ. The CDR3 contains 15 residues. V lost 4 bases to trimming and J lost 5 bases; unmatched junction nucleotides: 7. The CDR3 region is CASSPPRQGENIQYF. CDR3 bases: TGCGCCAGCAGCCCGCCCCGACAGGGGGAAAACATTCAGTACTTC.

The chain couples TRBV15 to TRBJ1-5; D gene ambiguous. The length of the CDR3 is 12 residues. Germline V gene lookup returns CDR1 LNHNV and CDR2 YYDKDF (reference sequence). V lost 0 bases and J 6 bases, leaving 3 bases between the germline ends. CDR3 residues: CATSREAQPQHF. Written as DNA, the CDR3 is TGTGCCACCAGCAGAGAGGCTCAGCCCCAGCATTTT.

This clone was seen once. The chain joins TRBV9 to TRBJ2-2, with a weak D call TRBD2 (6 bases). V was shortened by 6 bases and J by 5 bases, with 17 bases between the two germline ends. This CDR3 has 15 amino acids. Germline V gene sequence: CDR1 SGDLS, CDR2 YYNGEE. The DNA of the CDR3 is TGTGCCAGCACCGCTTTATTTGCGGGAACCGGGGAGCTGTTTTTT. It translates to CASTALFAGTGELFF.

V usage is TRBV11-2 and J usage is TRBJ2-3; 8 bases map to TRBD2. The ends lost 7 bases at V and 6 bases at J; junction bases unmatched: 18. Germline V gene data show CDR1 as SGHAT and CDR2 as FQNNGV. CDR3 length: 17 amino acids. The CDR3 region has the DNA TGTGCCAGCACCTCCTTCGGAAGCGGGAGTGAGTGGGATACGCAGTATTTT. Translated: CASTSFGSGSEWDTQYF.

The V gene is TRBV6-1, the J gene TRBJ1-5, with a weak D call TRBD1 (5 bases). Per germline, CDR1 MNHNS and CDR2 SASEGT. The CDR3 extends over 15 amino acids. Trimming stripped 6 bases from V and 2 bases from J, with 14 bases between. The CDR3, as DNA: TGTGCCAGCAGGGGGGGGGTAGCGGGCAATCAGCCCCAGCATTTT. Its translation is CASRGGVAGNQPQHF.

The chain joins TRBV7-2 to TRBJ1-2; D may be TRBD1 (6 bases). This CDR3 comprises 15 residues. V shed 0 bases and J shed 8 bases, with 16 bases lying between them. CDR1 is SGHTA, CDR2 FQGNSA, per germline. CDR3 DNA: TGTGCCAGCAGCTTAGCGAATTTCGGGGGGCGAGGCTACACCTTC. Translated, it gives CASSLANFGGRGYTF.

The CDR3 reads CASSLPTGRTEQFF. For the CDR3, the DNA is TGTGCCAGCAGTTTACCGACAGGGCGCACTGAGCAGTTCTTC. This chain joins TRBV28 and TRBJ2-1; TRBD1 matches 7 bases. The germline V gene has CDR1 MDHEN and CDR2 SYDVKM. The CDR3 covers 14 residues. The V segment lost 2 bases and the J segment 9 bases; nucleotides outside the gene matches: 7.

This rearrangement joins TRBV6-1 to TRBJ2-4; tentative D call: TRBD1 (5 bases). The CDR3 has 16 residues. V lost 4 bases and J lost 3, with 16 bases in between. The germline gives CDR1 MNHNS, CDR2 SASEGT. CDR3 sequence reads: CASSGIQDLVKNIQYF. The CDR3 nucleotides read TGTGCCAGCAGTGGGATACAGGATTTGGTCAAAAACATTCAGTACTTC.

V is TRBV19 and J is TRBJ1-1; 7 bases fit TRBD1. Germline values: CDR1 LNHDA, CDR2 SQIVND (reference sequence). There are 15 residues in the CDR3. Trimming removed 5 bases from V and 6 bases from J; junction bases left unmatched: 12. CDR3: CASSLRTGGGPEAFF. In DNA, the CDR3 is TGTGCCAGTAGTCTACGGACAGGAGGAGGCCCTGAAGCTTTCTTT. The whole variable domain, filled in from reference TRBV19 and TRBJ1-1, reads DGGITQSPKYLFRKEGQNVTLSCEQNLNHDAMYWYRQDPGQGLRLIYYSQIVNDFQKGDIAEGYSVSREKKESFPLTVTSAQKNPTAFYLCASSLRTGGGPEAFFGQGTRLTVV.

The table lists this clone with a few counts. This sequence joins TRBV27 and TRBJ2-1; 9 bases are shared with TRBD2. This CDR3 has 18 residues. Per the germline V gene, CDR1 is MNHEY and CDR2 is SMNVEV (reference sequence). V was pared by 2 bases and J by 1 base, with 9 bases of the junction left unmatched. CDR3 nucleotides: TGTGCCAGCAGTTTAGCGGGAGGGCCCACGCAGTCCTACAATGAGCAGTTCTTC. Its translation: CASSLAGGPTQSYNEQFF.

The chain combines TRBV11-3 with TRBJ2-1; 10 positions agree with TRBD2. Germline V CDR1 and CDR2: SGHNT, YENEEA. The ends lost 5 bases at V and 7 bases at J; junction bases unmatched: 5. CDR3 length equals 14 residues. This chain's CDR3 is CASSPSGSWNEQFF. CDR3 coding DNA: TGTGCCAGCAGCCCTAGCGGGAGTTGGAATGAGCAGTTCTTC.

The chain links TRBV11-2 to TRBJ2-7; no firm D call. V gave up 0 bases and J gave up 3 bases, with 12 bases separating them. Germline assignment: CDR1 SGHAT and CDR2 FQNNGV. This CDR3 is built from 15 residues. In DNA, the CDR3 is TGTGCCAGCAGCTTAGATGGCGGATTCTACTACGAGCAGTACTTC. Translated: CASSLDGGFYYEQYF.

The chain carries TRBV10-1 and TRBJ2-7; 11 bases are shared with TRBD2. The CDR3 consists of 16 residues. Germline CDR1 and CDR2: WNHNN and SYGVQD (reference sequence). Trimming took 4 bases from V and 5 from J; bases not matched to a gene: 10. The CDR3 is CASSVGLAGGDDEQYF. The DNA for the CDR3 is TGCGCCAGCAGTGTTGGGCTAGCGGGAGGCGACGACGAGCAGTACTTC.

The rearrangement uses TRBV27 and TRBJ2-6; 9 bases align to TRBD1. The CDR3 contains 18 residues. Trimming removed 3 bases from V and 2 bases from J; junction bases left unmatched: 8. Germline CDR1 and CDR2: MNHEY and SMNVEV (reference sequence). CDR3 protein: CASSFLGQGSTGANVLTF. DNA for the CDR3: TGTGCCAGCAGTTTTTTGGGACAGGGTTCTACTGGGGCCAACGTCCTGACTTTC.

The chain joins TRBV29-1 to TRBJ1-3; D call uncertain. The CDR3 spans 13 residues. V was clipped by 6 bases and J by 2 bases, with 11 bases between them. Per the germline V gene, CDR1 is SQVTM and CDR2 is ANQGSEA. The CDR3 nucleotides read TGCAGCGTCCAAGTCGGGGCTGGAAACACCATATATTTT. Protein product: CSVQVGAGNTIYF.

The chain employs TRBV28 and TRBJ2-3; 7 nucleotides agree with TRBD2. CDR3 length: 13 residues. V lost 8 bases to trimming and J lost 6 bases; unmatched junction nucleotides: 8. Germline values: CDR1 MDHEN, CDR2 SYDVKM. CDR3 loop: CASGRGSVDTQYF. CDR3 bases: TGTGCCAGCGGCCGCGGGAGTGTGGATACGCAGTATTTT.

This sequence joins TRBV7-9 and TRBJ2-5; TRBD1 aligns across 8 bases. V was pared by 5 bases and J by 5 bases, with 7 bases of the junction left unmatched. Germline values: CDR1 SEHNR, CDR2 FQNEAQ (reference sequence). This CDR3 has 14 residues. The CDR3 is CASSPRTGTETQYF. As DNA, the CDR3 is TGTGCCAGCAGCCCCCGGACAGGGACGGAGACCCAGTACTTC.